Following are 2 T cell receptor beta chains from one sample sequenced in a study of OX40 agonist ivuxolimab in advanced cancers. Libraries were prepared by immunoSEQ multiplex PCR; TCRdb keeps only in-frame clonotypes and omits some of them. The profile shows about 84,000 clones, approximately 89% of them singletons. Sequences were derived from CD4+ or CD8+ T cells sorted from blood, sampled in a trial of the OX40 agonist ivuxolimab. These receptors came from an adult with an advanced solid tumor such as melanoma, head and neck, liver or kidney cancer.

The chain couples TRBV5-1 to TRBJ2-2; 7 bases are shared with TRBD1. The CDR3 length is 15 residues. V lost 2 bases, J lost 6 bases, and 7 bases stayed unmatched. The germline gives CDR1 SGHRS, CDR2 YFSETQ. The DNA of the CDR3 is TGCGCCAGCAGCTTACGGACAGGAGAAGCCGGGGAGCTGTTTTTT. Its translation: CASSLRTGEAGELFF. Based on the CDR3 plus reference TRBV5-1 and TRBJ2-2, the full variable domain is KAGVTQTPRYLIKTRGQQVTLSCSPISGHRSVSWYQQTPGQGLQFLFEYFSETQRNKGNFPGRFSGRQFSNSRSEMNVSTLELGDSALYLCASSLRTGEAGELFFGEGSRLTVL.

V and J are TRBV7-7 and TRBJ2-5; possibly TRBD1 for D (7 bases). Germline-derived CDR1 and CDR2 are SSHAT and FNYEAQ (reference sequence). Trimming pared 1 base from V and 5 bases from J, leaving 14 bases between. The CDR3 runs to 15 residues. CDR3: CASSLGGRGEETQYF. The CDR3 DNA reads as TGTGCCAGCAGCTTAGGCGGCAGGGGGGAGGAGACCCAGTACTTC.